One sample yielded the 23 T cell receptor beta chains listed below, sequenced in a study of T-cell memory formation after mild COVID-19. TCRdb independently ran MiXCR on the 5' RACE reads; one entry per CDR3 protein. This sample has about 90,000 distinct CDR3 sequences, with more than 13% found just once. Sequencing was performed on PBMCs or a T cell subset sorted from them (not recorded which). The receptors were sampled from a man aged 18 to 30 who had mild COVID-19 (a few samples of this study predate the infection). Cell type and time point are not known.

This CDR3 reads CASRSGVGYGYTF. CDR3 nucleotide sequence: TGTGCCAGCAGATCGGGGGTTGGCTATGGCTACACCTTC. The chain couples TRBV9 to TRBJ1-2; D possibly corresponds to TRBD1 (5 bases). CDR1 is SGDLS and CDR2 is YYNGEE in the germline V gene. The CDR3 sequence is 13 residues long. Trimming stripped 5 bases from V and 4 bases from J, with 12 bases between.

Turning to this clonotype: A much more abundant neighbour one base away suggests this may be a read error. For the CDR3, the DNA is TGTGCCAGCGGCCGGGACAGGGGGCCCGGGGAGCTGTTTTTT. As protein: CASGRDRGPGELFF. The rearrangement links TRBV28 to TRBJ2-2; 12 bases align to TRBD1. CDR1 is MDHEN and CDR2 is SYDVKM in the germline V gene. The J segment lost 6 bases and the V segment lost 8 bases, leaving 4 bases of the junction unmatched. This CDR3 has 14 residues.

This clonotype was seen more than once but under ten times. This chain links TRBV3-1 with TRBJ2-3; no firm D call. With 1 base removed from V and 3 bases from J, the gap between germline ends came to 17 bases. The germline V gene encodes CDR1 LGHDT and CDR2 YNNKEL (reference sequence). This CDR3 has 17 amino acids. The CDR3: CASSQVPWSINTDTQYF. The DNA for the CDR3 is TGTGCCAGCAGCCAAGTTCCCTGGAGTATAAATACAGATACGCAGTATTTT.

This clonotype was detected many times. This rearrangement joins TRBV9 to TRBJ2-5; 8 bases are shared with TRBD1. Germline V gene sequence: CDR1 SGDLS, CDR2 YYNGEE. V shed 3 bases and J 6 bases; nucleotides not matched to a gene: 7. This CDR3 spans 14 amino acids. CDR3 DNA: TGTGCCAGCAGCGGGACAGGGAATCCTAAGACCCAGTACTTC. Its translation: CASSGTGNPKTQYF.

The chain uses TRBV24-1 and TRBJ2-5; D is tentatively TRBD1 or TRBD2 (6 bases each). The CDR3 runs to 13 residues. Germline V gene lookup returns CDR1 KGHDR and CDR2 SFDVKD. V shed 4 bases and J shed 5 bases, with 10 bases lying between them. This CDR3 is CATSDRRGETQYF. For the CDR3, the DNA is TGTGCCACCAGTGACCGGAGGGGGGAGACCCAGTACTTC.

With regard to this clonotype: At one end the junction does not follow the germline gene, possibly because of a read error. This sequence joins TRBV7-6 and TRBJ1-1; 9 nucleotides agree with TRBD1. The length of the CDR3 is 16 residues. Germline V gives CDR1 SGHVS, CDR2 FNYEAQ. In DNA, the CDR3 is TGTTCCAGCAGCTTACCCCGGACAGGGGAGCGCACTGAAGCTTTCTTT. Protein product: CSSSLPRTGERTEAFF.

This chain uses TRBV2 with TRBJ2-5, with 10 bases that match TRBD2. With V trimmed by 4 bases and J by 5 bases, 22 bases remained unmatched. This CDR3 region has 20 residues. Germline V CDR1 and CDR2: SNHLY, FYNNEI. Here the CDR3 reads CASSVRTGTSVSPPSETQYF. CDR3 nucleotide sequence: TGTGCCAGCAGTGTACGAACCGGGACTAGCGTTTCCCCACCCTCCGAGACCCAGTACTTC.

The V gene is TRBV7-6, the J gene TRBJ1-1; maybe TRBD1 (5 bases). This CDR3 region has 15 residues. Germline lookup yields CDR1 SGHVS and CDR2 FNYEAQ. Between the trimmed V and J ends, which lost 4 bases and 3 bases, there was a span of 15 bases. As DNA, the CDR3 is TGTGCCAGCAGCTCTCCGGTCGGGGGAGACACTGAAGCTTTCTTT. As protein: CASSSPVGGDTEAFF. Looking up the rest from reference TRBV7-6 and TRBJ1-1 gives the full variable domain: GAGVSQSPRYKVTKRGQDVALRCDPISGHVSLYWYRQALGQGPEFLTYFNYEAQQDKSGLPNDRFSAERPEGSISTLTIQRTEQRDSAMYRCASSSPVGGDTEAFFGQGTRLTVV.

V and J are TRBV5-1 and TRBJ1-6, with D unresolved. Trimming cost V 1 base and J 9 bases, with 8 bases left between them. CDR3 length: 13 residues. Per the germline V gene, CDR1 is SGHRS and CDR2 is YFSETQ. The CDR3 is CASSLKGGSPLHF. The CDR3 coding sequence is TGCGCCAGCAGCTTGAAAGGCGGTTCACCCCTCCACTTT.

The chain joins TRBV7-9 to TRBJ2-2; no reliable D call. Per germline, CDR1 SEHNR and CDR2 FQNEAQ (reference sequence). The CDR3 contains 13 residues. Trimming left V 6 bases short and J 0 bases short, with 5 bases between. The CDR3 protein is CASRGPNTGELFF. CDR3 nucleotides: TGTGCCAGCAGAGGGCCGAACACCGGGGAGCTGTTTTTT.

This clonotype has a handful of counts. This sequence joins TRBV6-2 or TRBV6-3 and TRBJ2-7; D may be TRBD1 (6 bases). The CDR3 extends over 16 amino acids. V shed 3 bases and J shed 3 bases, with 18 bases lying between them. Germline V gives CDR1 MNHEY, CDR2 SVGEGT. CDR3 sequence: CASSYYRVSDDYEQYF. The CDR3 DNA reads as TGTGCCAGCAGTTATTACAGGGTTTCAGATGACTACGAGCAGTACTTC.

This clonotype came up a few times. The chain employs TRBV7-2 and TRBJ2-1, with 7 positions matching TRBD2. Germline CDR1 and CDR2: SGHTA and FQGNSA. The CDR3 contains 15 residues. With V trimmed by 0 bases and J by 6 bases, 5 bases remained unmatched. As DNA, the CDR3 is TGTGCCAGCAGCTTAGCGCGGGGGACTGTCAATGAGCAGTTCTTC. Protein product: CASSLARGTVNEQFF. The variable domain in full, with the rest retrieved from reference TRBV7-2 and TRBJ2-1, is GAGVSQSPSNKVTEKGKDVELRCDPISGHTALYWYRQSLGQGLEFLIYFQGNSAPDKSGLPSDRFSAERTGGSVSTLTIQRTQQEDSAVYLCASSLARGTVNEQFFGPGTRLTVL.

This clonotype was recorded at least ten times. The chain joins TRBV7-9 to TRBJ2-5; a weak D match, TRBD1 (6 bases). The V end was cut by 0 bases, the J end by 2 bases, with 7 bases between. Per the germline V gene, CDR1 is SEHNR and CDR2 is FQNEAQ (reference sequence). CDR3 length: 14 residues. CDR3 protein: CASSLAGGQETQYF. The CDR3 coding sequence is TGTGCCAGCAGCTTAGCAGGGGGTCAAGAGACCCAGTACTTC.

This clonotype was seen repeatedly, ten times or more. V gene TRBV12-3 or TRBV12-4 combines with J gene TRBJ2-1; the D is unclear. The V and J ends lost 6 bases and 6 bases respectively, with 12 bases between them. CDR3 length equals 13 residues. The CDR3 nucleotides are TGTGCCAGCAGCCCCGGGCCTGGCAATGAGCAGTTCTTC. Translating it yields CASSPGPGNEQFF.

This clonotype was seen only a few times. V gene TRBV7-9 combines with J gene TRBJ1-6; tentatively, D is TRBD1 (5 bases). This CDR3 spans 14 amino acids. The V gene's germline CDR1 is SEHNR and CDR2 FQNEAQ (reference sequence). V shed 4 bases and J shed 7 bases, with 11 bases lying between them. As DNA, the CDR3 is TGTGCCAGCAGCTCGGGACCGCGCAATTCACCCCTCCACTTT. This encodes CASSSGPRNSPLHF.

This clonotype was seen more than once but under ten times. This chain uses TRBV20-1 with TRBJ1-1, with no clear D. Deletions cut 0 bases from V and 7 bases from J, with 15 bases between. CDR1 is DFQATT and CDR2 is SNEGSKA in the germline V gene (reference sequence). CDR3 length: 14 residues. The CDR3 region is CSARDPATLNEAFF. CDR3 in DNA: TGCAGTGCTAGAGATCCGGCAACGCTTAATGAAGCTTTCTTT.

This clonotype was counted only a few times. V usage is TRBV20-1 and J usage is TRBJ1-5; D is unclear. The CDR3 sequence is 15 residues long. The V end lost 5 bases, the J end lost 5 bases, and 19 bases lay between the germline ends. CDR1 and CDR2 from the germline V gene are DFQATT and SNEGSKA (reference sequence). CDR3 DNA: TGCAGTGCTCAGACCAGTGATCGGGCCTATCAGCCCCAGCATTTT. Protein sequence: CSAQTSDRAYQPQHF.

The J gene is TRBJ2-5, the V gene TRBV20-1, with D possibly called TRBD1 or TRBD2 (6 bases each). V shed 0 bases and J shed 5 bases, with 10 bases lying between them. The germline V gene encodes CDR1 DFQATT and CDR2 SNEGSKA (reference sequence). This CDR3 has 13 residues. The CDR3 reads CSAREGGGETQYF. CDR3 nucleotide sequence: TGCAGTGCTAGAGAAGGAGGGGGGGAGACCCAGTACTTC.

J is TRBJ2-3 and V is TRBV3-1; D remains unclear. Germline V CDR1 and CDR2: LGHDT, YNNKEL (reference sequence). V lost 1 base, J lost 0 bases, and 14 bases lay in between. This CDR3 has 17 residues. CDR3 amino acids: CASSQGVAHVSTDTQYF. The DNA of the CDR3 is TGTGCCAGCAGCCAAGGGGTGGCGCACGTGAGCACAGATACGCAGTATTTT.

This clonotype has just a few counts. The genes are TRBV28 and TRBJ2-7; 9 bases match TRBD1. The CDR3 runs 16 residues. Germline trimming cut 4 bases from V and 3 bases from J; bases unmatched to any gene: 10. CDR1 and CDR2 (germline): MDHEN, SYDVKM. Written as DNA, the CDR3 is TGTGCCAGCAGTTCGCTTAGGGACAGGGCTCGCTACGAGCAGTACGTC. Its protein is CASSSLRDRARYEQYV.

This clonotype occurred a few times. The rearrangement uses TRBV6-5 and TRBJ2-1; TRBD1 matches 9 bases. This CDR3 has 15 residues. Per germline, CDR1 MNHEY and CDR2 SVGAGI. The trim removed 2 bases at V and 7 bases at J, leaving 6 bases unmatched. The CDR3: CASSYPGQGENEQFF. The DNA for the CDR3 is TGTGCCAGCAGTTACCCGGGACAGGGAGAAAATGAGCAGTTCTTC.

The CDR3 DNA sequence: TGCGCCAGCAGCCAAGAGTACGGATCCTCCTACGAGCAGTACTTC. Protein sequence: CASSQEYGSSYEQYF. The chain uses TRBV4-3 and TRBJ2-7; no clear D. The CDR3 spans 15 residues. Germline V gene lookup returns CDR1 LGHNA and CDR2 YSLEER. V gave up 0 bases and J gave up 0 bases, with 9 bases separating them.

The chain's CDR3 is CASSPDRAPQYNEQFF. The CDR3 DNA follows: TGTGCCAGCAGTCCAGACAGGGCCCCCCAGTACAATGAGCAGTTCTTC. The rearrangement uses TRBV27 and TRBJ2-1; 7 bases map to TRBD1. The V gene end was trimmed by 5 bases and the J gene end by 4 bases; junction bases not matched to a gene: 11. The CDR3 loop spans 16 amino acids. The V gene's germline CDR1 is MNHEY and CDR2 SMNVEV (reference sequence).